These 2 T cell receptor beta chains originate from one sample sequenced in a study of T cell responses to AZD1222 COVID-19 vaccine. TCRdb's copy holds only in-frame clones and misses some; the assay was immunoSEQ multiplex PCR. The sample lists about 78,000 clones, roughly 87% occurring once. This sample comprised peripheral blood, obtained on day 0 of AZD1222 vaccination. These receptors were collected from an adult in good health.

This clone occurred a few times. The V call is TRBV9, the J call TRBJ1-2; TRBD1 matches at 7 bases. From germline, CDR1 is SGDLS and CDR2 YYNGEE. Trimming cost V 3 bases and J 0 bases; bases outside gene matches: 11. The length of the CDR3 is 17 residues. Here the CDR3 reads CASSADSGTDSNYGYTF. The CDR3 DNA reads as TGTGCCAGCAGCGCCGACTCTGGGACAGATTCTAACTATGGCTACACCTTC.

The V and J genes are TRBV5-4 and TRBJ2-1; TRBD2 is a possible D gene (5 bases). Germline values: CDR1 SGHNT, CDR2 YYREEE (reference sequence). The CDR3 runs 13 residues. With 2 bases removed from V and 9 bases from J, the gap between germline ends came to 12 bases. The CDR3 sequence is CASSFGGIGEQFF. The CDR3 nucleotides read TGTGCCAGCAGCTTCGGAGGCATCGGTGAGCAGTTCTTC.